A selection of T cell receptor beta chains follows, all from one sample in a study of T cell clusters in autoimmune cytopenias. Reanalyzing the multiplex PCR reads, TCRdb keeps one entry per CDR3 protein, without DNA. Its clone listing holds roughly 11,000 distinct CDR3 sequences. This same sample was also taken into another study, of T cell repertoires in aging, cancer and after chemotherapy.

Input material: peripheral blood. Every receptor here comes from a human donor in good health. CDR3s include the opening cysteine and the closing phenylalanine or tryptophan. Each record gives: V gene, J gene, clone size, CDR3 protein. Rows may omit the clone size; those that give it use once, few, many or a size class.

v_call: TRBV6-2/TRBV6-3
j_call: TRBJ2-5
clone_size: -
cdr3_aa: CASIGGLAGETQYF

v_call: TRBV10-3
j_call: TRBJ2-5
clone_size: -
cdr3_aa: CAISGQTQETQYF

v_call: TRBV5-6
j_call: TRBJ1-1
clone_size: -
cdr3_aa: CASSSMELRTEAFF

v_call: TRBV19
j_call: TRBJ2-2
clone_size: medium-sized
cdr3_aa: CASTAPAGGTRELFF

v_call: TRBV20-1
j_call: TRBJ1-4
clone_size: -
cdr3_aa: CSARGGVRDVTNEKLFF

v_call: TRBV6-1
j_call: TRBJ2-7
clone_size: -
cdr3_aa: CASSDEAGAYEQYF

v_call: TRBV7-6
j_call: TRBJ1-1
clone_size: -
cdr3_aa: CASSLSTGTGVTEAFF

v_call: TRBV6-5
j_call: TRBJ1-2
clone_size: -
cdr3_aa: CASSYSETRGRNYGYTF

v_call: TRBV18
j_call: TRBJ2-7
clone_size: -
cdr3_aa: CASSSPRGLSYEQYF

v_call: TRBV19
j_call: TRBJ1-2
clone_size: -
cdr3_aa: CASSMSGGGYTF

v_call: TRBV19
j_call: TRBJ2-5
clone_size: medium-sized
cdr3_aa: CASSTSDTQETQYF

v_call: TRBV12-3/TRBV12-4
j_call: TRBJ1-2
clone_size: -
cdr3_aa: CASSLRGGDGYTF

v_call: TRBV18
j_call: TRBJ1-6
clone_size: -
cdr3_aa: CASSPETANSPLHF

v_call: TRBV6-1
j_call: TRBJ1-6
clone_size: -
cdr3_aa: CASSGRDGNSPLHF

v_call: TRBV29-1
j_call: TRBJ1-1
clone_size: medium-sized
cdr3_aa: CSVDISNTEAFF

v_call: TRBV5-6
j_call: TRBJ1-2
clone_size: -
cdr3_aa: CASSQDGYGYTF

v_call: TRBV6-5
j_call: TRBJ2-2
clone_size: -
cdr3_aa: CASSYSTLTTAGELFF

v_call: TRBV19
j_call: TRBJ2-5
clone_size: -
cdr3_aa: CASSIGGTGGLETQYF

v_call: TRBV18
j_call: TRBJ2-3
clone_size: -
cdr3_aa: CASSPLTGGSTDTQYF

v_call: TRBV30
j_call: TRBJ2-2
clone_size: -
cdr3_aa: CAWVRVGTGNTGELFF

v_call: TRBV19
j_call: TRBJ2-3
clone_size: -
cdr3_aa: CASSRSDPNGVMRRRRYAVF

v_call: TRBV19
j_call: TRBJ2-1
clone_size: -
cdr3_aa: CASSHLAGPTYNEQFF

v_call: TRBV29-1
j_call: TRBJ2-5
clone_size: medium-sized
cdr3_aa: CSVVPQGGATQYF

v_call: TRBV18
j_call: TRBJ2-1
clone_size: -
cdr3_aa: CASSPGGPYNEQFF

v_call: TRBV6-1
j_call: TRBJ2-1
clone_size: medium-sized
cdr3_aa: CASTLSLAYEQFF

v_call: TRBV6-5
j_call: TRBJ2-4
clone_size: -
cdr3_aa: CASSFSRTRVAKNIQYF